This entry lists 10 T cell receptor beta chains sequenced from one sample in a study of neurological immune-mediated disorders. The time point was: longitudinal time-point 3. TCRdb re-analysed the 5' RACE reads in MiXCR, keeping a single row per CDR3 protein. The sample consists of more than 95,000 distinct CDR3 sequences, less than 14% of them appearing once. What was sequenced was PBMCs. These receptors all stem from a female donor with HTLV-1-associated myelopathy (HAM/TSP).

In this sample, this clonotype turned up many times. The genes are TRBV20-1 and TRBJ2-3; tentatively, D is TRBD1 (5 bases). CDR1 and CDR2 from the germline V gene are DFQATT and SNEGSKA (reference sequence). The V gene lost 6 bases and the J gene lost 3 bases, with 13 bases spanning the gap. The CDR3 is 13 amino acids. The CDR3 nucleotides read TGCAGTGCCATGGGCAGGGTGACAGATACGCAGTATTTT. It yields the protein CSAMGRVTDTQYF.

This clonotype was seen more than once but under ten times. The chain links TRBV11-2 to TRBJ2-1; D is perhaps TRBD1 (6 bases). Trimming took off 5 bases at V and 0 bases at J, with 11 bases between the two ends. The CDR3 spans 15 residues. Germline loops: CDR1 SGHAT, CDR2 FQNNGV. CDR3: CASSTQGRSYNEQFF. The CDR3 DNA is TGTGCCAGCAGCACACAGGGCCGCTCCTACAATGAGCAGTTCTTC.

The table lists this clonotype with many counts. The chain uses TRBV5-1 and TRBJ1-6; D gene uncertain. Germline lookup yields CDR1 SGHRS and CDR2 YFSETQ. Trimming took off 0 bases at V and 0 bases at J, with 10 bases between the two ends. The CDR3 has 17 amino acids. CDR3 in amino acids: CASSLALESSYNSPLHF. In nucleotides, the CDR3 is TGCGCCAGCAGCTTGGCCTTGGAGAGCTCCTATAATTCACCCCTCCACTTT.

The chain links TRBV6-1 to TRBJ1-2, with D possibly matching TRBD1 (6 bases). V was shortened by 0 bases and J by 7 bases, with 9 bases between the two germline ends. The CDR3 consists of 13 residues. CDR1 is MNHNS, CDR2 SASEGT, per germline. This CDR3 is CASSEAGRGGYTF. The CDR3, as DNA: TGTGCCAGCAGTGAAGCGGGCAGGGGTGGCTACACCTTC.

This clonotype has a count of ten or more. The CDR3 protein is CASSPVGQTFNYGYTF. DNA for the CDR3: TGTGCCAGCAGCCCCGTGGGACAGACGTTTAACTATGGCTACACCTTC. The chain uses TRBV14 and TRBJ1-2; the match to TRBD1 covers 7 bases. The trim removed 4 bases at V and 1 base at J, leaving 9 bases unmatched. The germline gives CDR1 SGHDN, CDR2 FVKESK. The length of the CDR3 is 16 residues.

As regards this clonotype: A much larger clone sits a single nucleotide away, making a read error possible. The chain carries TRBV7-2 and TRBJ1-1; perhaps TRBD1 as D (5 bases). This CDR3 comprises 13 residues. Germline-derived CDR1 and CDR2 are SGHTA and FQGNSA. The CDR3 loop is CDSSLVGGRTGFF. The CDR3 nucleotides read TGTGACAGCAGCTTAGTCGGGGGGAGAACGGGATTCTTT.

This clonotype was counted many times. The V call is TRBV2, the J call TRBJ2-2, with D hard to call. V dropped 8 bases and J dropped 1 base, with 5 bases sitting between them. The CDR3 covers 12 residues. CDR1 and CDR2 (germline): SNHLY, FYNNEI. CDR3 region: CASGVNTGELFF. The CDR3 nucleotides read TGTGCCAGCGGGGTGAACACCGGGGAGCTGTTTTTT. Combining the CDR3 with reference TRBV2 and TRBJ2-2 gives the whole variable domain EPEVTQTPSHQVTQMGQEVILRCVPISNHLYFYWYRQILGQKVEFLVSFYNNEISEKSEIFDDQFSVERPDGSNFTLKIRSTKLEDSAMYFCASGVNTGELFFGEGSRLTVL.

Details on this clonotype: One junction end disagrees with the germline gene, perhaps due to a read error. The V call is TRBV12-3 or TRBV12-4, the J call TRBJ2-2, with D uncertain. CDR3 size: 13 residues. The CDR3 DNA sequence: TGTGCCAACAGTTTAGTTTCCTACAGGGAGCTGTTTTTT. Protein: CANSLVSYRELFF.

In its sample, this clonotype was seen many times. This rearrangement joins TRBV5-1 to TRBJ2-3, with TRBD2 matching over 9 bases. V was pared by 6 bases and J by 5 bases, with 13 bases of the junction left unmatched. The CDR3 is made up of 16 amino acids. CDR1 SGHRS and CDR2 YFSETQ come from the germline V gene. As DNA, the CDR3 is TGCGCCAGCATTGGCGGGGGGGTCTCGTTTCAAGATACGCAGTATTTT. Protein: CASIGGGVSFQDTQYF.

This clonotype has at least ten counts. This sequence joins TRBV27 and TRBJ1-2, with TRBD1 matching over 7 bases. V lost 2 bases, J lost 4 bases, and 7 bases stayed unmatched. Per the germline V gene, CDR1 is MNHEY and CDR2 is SMNVEV (reference sequence). The CDR3 loop spans 15 amino acids. In DNA form, the CDR3 reads TGTGCCAGCAGTTTAATGACAGGGAATGGCTATGGCTACACCTTC. Amino acids: CASSLMTGNGYGYTF.